This T cell receptor (beta chain) was obtained from a study of blood T cell repertoires in COVID-19. Study-level background: Sites in the United States, Italy and Spain provided acute and convalescent COVID-19 samples. T cells, B-cell-depleted T cells, or PBMCs provided the cDNA or gDNA that served as material.

As originally analysed: Amplification from reference gene primers served as the basis for estimated nucleated cell counts. Clones were read by immunoSEQ multiplex PCR, and TCRdb kept only the in-frame ones, dropping some. The DNA was the basis for D and trimming; V, J and clone size are from that table. This sample has about 310,000 clones; roughly 87% occur once, and the top ten carry approximately 2%. The CDR3 length is 15 residues. The J segment lost 4 bases and the V segment lost 5 bases, leaving 8 bases of the junction unmatched. Germline V gene sequence: CDR1 SEHNR, CDR2 FQNEAQ (reference sequence).

The specimen was peripheral blood. The chain joins TRBV7-9 to TRBJ1-3, with 7 bases lining up with TRBD1. The receptor comes from a man aged 18 to 30 with active or convalescent COVID-19. The CDR3 coding sequence is TGTGCCAGCAGCCAAAACAGGGGTGGGGGAAACACCATATATTTT. As protein: CASSQNRGGGNTIYF.